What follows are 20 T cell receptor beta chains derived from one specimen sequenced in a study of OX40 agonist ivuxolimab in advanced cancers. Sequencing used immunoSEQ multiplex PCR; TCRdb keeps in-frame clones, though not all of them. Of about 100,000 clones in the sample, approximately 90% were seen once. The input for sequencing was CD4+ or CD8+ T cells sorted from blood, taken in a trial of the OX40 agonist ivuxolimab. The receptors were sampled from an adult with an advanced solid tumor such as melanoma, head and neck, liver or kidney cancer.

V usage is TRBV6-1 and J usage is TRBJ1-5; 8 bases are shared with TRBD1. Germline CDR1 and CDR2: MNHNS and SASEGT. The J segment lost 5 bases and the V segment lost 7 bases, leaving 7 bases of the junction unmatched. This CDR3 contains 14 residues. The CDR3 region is CASTPGGLDQPQHF. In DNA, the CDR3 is TGTGCCAGCACCCCAGGGGGCTTGGATCAGCCCCAGCATTTT.

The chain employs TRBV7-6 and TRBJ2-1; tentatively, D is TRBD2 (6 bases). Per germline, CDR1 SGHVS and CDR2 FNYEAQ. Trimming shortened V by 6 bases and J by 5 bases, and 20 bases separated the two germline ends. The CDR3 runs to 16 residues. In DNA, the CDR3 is TGTGCCAGCAGTTCGCCGGGACTCAAGCCTAACAATGAGCAGTTCTTC. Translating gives CASSSPGLKPNNEQFF. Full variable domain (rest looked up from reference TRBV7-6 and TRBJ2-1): GAGVSQSPRYKVTKRGQDVALRCDPISGHVSLYWYRQALGQGPEFLTYFNYEAQQDKSGLPNDRFSAERPEGSISTLTIQRTEQRDSAMYRCASSSPGLKPNNEQFFGPGTRLTVL.

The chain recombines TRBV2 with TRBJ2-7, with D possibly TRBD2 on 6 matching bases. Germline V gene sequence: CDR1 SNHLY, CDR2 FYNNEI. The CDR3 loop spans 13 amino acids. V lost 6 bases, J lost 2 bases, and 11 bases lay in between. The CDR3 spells CASRGGGAYEQYF. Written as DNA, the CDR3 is TGTGCCAGCAGGGGAGGAGGCGCCTACGAGCAGTACTTC.

CDR3: CASRGQDTGELFF. The CDR3 region has the DNA TGTGCCAGCAGGGGACAGGACACCGGGGAGCTGTTTTTT. The genes are TRBV2 and TRBJ2-2; 8 positions agree with TRBD1. This CDR3 contains 13 residues. Germline CDR1 reads SNHLY; CDR2 reads FYNNEI. V lost 6 bases to trimming and J lost 3 bases; unmatched junction nucleotides: 0.

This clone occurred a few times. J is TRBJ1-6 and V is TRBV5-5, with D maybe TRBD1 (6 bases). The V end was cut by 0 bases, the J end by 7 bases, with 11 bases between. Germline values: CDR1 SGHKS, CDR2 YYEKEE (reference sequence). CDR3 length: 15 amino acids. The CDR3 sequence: CASSLADSRNSPLHF. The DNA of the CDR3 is TGTGCCAGCAGCTTGGCGGACAGTAGAAATTCACCCCTCCACTTT.

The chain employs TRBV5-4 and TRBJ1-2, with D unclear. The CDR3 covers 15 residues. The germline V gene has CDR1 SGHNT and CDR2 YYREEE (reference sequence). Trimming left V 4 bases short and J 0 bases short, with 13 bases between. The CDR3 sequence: CASSQDPGANYGYTF. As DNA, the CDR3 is TGTGCCAGCAGCCAAGACCCGGGAGCTAACTATGGCTACACCTTC.

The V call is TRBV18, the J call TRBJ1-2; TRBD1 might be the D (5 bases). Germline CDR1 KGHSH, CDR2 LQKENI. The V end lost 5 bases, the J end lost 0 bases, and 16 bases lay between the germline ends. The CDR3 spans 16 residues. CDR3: CASSGALGTANYGYTF. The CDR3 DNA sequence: TGTGCCAGCTCAGGGGCGTTGGGGACCGCTAACTATGGCTACACCTTC.

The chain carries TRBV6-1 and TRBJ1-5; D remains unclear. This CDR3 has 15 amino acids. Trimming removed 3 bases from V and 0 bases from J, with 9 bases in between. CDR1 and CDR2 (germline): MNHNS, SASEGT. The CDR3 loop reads CASSDRGFSNQPQHF. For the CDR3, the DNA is TGTGCCAGCAGTGATCGAGGGTTTAGCAATCAGCCCCAGCATTTT.

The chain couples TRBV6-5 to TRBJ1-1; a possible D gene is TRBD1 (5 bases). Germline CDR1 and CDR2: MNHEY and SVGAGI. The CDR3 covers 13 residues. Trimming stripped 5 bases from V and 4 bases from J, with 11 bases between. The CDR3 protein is CASSPAGVTEAFF. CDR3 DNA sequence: TGTGCCAGCAGTCCCGCGGGGGTCACTGAAGCTTTCTTT.

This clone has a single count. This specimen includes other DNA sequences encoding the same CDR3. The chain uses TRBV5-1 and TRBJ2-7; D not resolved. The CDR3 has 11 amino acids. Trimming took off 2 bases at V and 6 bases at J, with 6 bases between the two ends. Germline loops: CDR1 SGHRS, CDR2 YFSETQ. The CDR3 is CASSLGREQYF. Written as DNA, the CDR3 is TGCGCCAGCAGCTTAGGGCGCGAGCAGTACTTC.

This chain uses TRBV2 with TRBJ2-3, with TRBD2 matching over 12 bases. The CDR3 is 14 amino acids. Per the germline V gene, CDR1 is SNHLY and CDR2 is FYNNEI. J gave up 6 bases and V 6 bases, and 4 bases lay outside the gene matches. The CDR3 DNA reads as TGTGCCAGCAGAGGACTAGCGGGATTGGATACGCAGTATTTT. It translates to CASRGLAGLDTQYF.

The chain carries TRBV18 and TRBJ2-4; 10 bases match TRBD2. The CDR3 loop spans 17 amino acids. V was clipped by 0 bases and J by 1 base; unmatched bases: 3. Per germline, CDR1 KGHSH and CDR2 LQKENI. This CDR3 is CASSPPGSGRAKNIQYF. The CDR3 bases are TGTGCCAGCTCACCACCCGGTAGCGGGAGGGCCAAAAACATTCAGTACTTC.

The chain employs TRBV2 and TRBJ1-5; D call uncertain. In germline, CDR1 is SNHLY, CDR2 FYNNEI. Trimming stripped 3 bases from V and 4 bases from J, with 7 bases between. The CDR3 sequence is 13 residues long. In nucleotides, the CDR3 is TGTGCCAGCAGTGAGACTGAGAATCAGCCCCAGCATTTT. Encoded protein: CASSETENQPQHF.

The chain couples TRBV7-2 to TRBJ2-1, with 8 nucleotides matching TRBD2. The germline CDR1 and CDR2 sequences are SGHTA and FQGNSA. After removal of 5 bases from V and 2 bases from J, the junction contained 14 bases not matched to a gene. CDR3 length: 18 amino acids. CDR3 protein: CASSTQPPGLGAYNEQFF. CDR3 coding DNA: TGTGCCAGCAGCACTCAACCACCGGGACTAGGTGCCTACAATGAGCAGTTCTTC.

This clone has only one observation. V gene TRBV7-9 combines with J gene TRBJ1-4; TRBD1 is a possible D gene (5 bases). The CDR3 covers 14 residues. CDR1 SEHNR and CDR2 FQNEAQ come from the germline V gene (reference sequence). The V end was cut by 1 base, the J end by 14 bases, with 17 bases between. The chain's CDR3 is CASSLDAGRFRLFF. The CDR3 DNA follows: TGTGCCAGCAGCTTAGATGCGGGACGTTTTAGGCTGTTTTTT.

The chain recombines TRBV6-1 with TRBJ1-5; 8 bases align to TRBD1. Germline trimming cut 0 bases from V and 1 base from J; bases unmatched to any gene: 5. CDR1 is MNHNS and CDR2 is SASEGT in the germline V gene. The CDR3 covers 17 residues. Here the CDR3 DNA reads TGTGCCAGCAGTGAAGCGCCGACAGGGGCAAGCAATCAGCCCCAGCATTTT. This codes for CASSEAPTGASNQPQHF.

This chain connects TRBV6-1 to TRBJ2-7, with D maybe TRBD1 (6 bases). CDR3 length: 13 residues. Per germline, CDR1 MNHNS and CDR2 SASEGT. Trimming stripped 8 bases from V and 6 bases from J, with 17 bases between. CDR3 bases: TGTGCCAGCGGATTCCTACAGGGTAGCGAGCAGTACTTC. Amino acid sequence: CASGFLQGSEQYF.

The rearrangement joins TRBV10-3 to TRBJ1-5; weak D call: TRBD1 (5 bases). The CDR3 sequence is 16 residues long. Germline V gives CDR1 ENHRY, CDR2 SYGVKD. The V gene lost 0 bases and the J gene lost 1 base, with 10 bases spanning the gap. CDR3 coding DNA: TGTGCCATCAGTGAGTCGGACACTCAGAGCAATCAGCCCCAGCATTTT. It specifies CAISESDTQSNQPQHF.

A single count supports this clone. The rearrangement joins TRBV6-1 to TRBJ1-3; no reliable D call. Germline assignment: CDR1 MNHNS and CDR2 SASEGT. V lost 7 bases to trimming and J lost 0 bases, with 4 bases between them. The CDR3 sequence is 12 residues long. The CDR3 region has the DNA TGTGCCAGCACAGACTCTGGAAACACCATATATTTT. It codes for CASTDSGNTIYF.

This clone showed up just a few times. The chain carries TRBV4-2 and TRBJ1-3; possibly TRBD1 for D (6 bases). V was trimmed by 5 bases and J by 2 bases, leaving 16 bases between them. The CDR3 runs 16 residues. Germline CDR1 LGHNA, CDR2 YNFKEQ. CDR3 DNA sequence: TGTGCCAGCAGCTCGAGGGCAGGGGAGGCTGGAAACACCATATATTTT. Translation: CASSSRAGEAGNTIYF.